Presented here are 26 T cell receptor beta chains from one specimen sequenced in a study of tumor-infiltrating lymphocytes in primary liver carcinoma. Constant-region priming of about 520 ng total RNA yielded TCR beta cDNA. Libraries for TCR beta were built through three nested multiplex PCR rounds, which together made up a slightly modified ARM-PCR procedure. It was with TRBV1-TRBV30 forward primers and a C-beta reverse primer that the first two PCR rounds were run, at around 11 cycles each. TCRdb recomputed calls from the multiplex PCR reads with MiXCR, one row per CDR3 protein. The sample lists about 84,000 distinct CDR3 sequences; around 70% were seen once. Co-extracted RNA and DNA came from approximately 20-30 mg of unsorted bulk tissue. The material sequenced was liver tumor tissue from sampling region 1. Subset: tumor region T1, superior pole. These receptors were taken from a man aged 35 to 55 with primary liver carcinoma and hepatitis B virus infection.

About this clonotype: One junction end disagrees with the germline gene, perhaps due to a read error. The chain couples TRBV11-2 to TRBJ2-7; D call uncertain. CDR3 size: 15 residues. From germline, CDR1 is SGHAT and CDR2 FQNNGV. As DNA, the CDR3 is TGTGTCAGCAGCCTATCTGGTGGAATATCCTACGAGCAGTACTTC. Its protein is CVSSLSGGISYEQYF. The variable domain in full, completed from reference TRBV11-2 and TRBJ2-7, reads EAGVAQSPRYKIIEKRQSVAFWCNPISGHATLYWYQQILGQGPKLLIQFQNNGVVDDSQLPKDRFSAERLKGVDSTLKIQPAKLEDSAVYLCVSSLSGGISYEQYFGPGTRLTVT.

This rearrangement joins TRBV28 to TRBJ2-3; TRBD1 matches 9 bases. Germline V gene lookup returns CDR1 MDHEN and CDR2 SYDVKM. The trim removed 5 bases at V and 2 bases at J, leaving 14 bases unmatched. The length of the CDR3 is 18 residues. CDR3 loop: CASSMDRGGGGITDTQYF. DNA for the CDR3: TGTGCCAGCAGTATGGACAGGGGAGGGGGCGGGATCACAGATACGCAGTATTTT.

Of note for this clonotype: Relative to the germline gene, one junction end is altered; a read error may explain this. The gene calls are TRBV6-5 and TRBJ1-1; TRBD1 agrees at 8 bases. The CDR3 has 16 residues. The germline V gene has CDR1 MNHEY and CDR2 SVGAGI. Here the CDR3 reads CASSYPTGVGNTEAFF. The CDR3 region has the DNA TGTGCCAGCAGTTACCCGACAGGGGTAGGGAACACTGAAGCTTTTTTT.

This clonotype was counted between two and nine times. An end of the junction does not agree with germline; a read error may underlie this. The gene calls are TRBV11-2 and TRBJ2-2; maybe TRBD2 (6 bases). This CDR3 contains 12 residues. Germline V CDR1 and CDR2: SGHAT, FQNNGV. CDR3 nucleotide sequence: TGTGCCAACAGCATCGACCGCGGGGAGCCGTTTTTT. It yields the protein CANSIDRGEPFF.

This clonotype was seen ten or more times. This chain links TRBV20-1 with TRBJ2-7; 13 nucleotides line up with TRBD2. J gave up 5 bases and V 6 bases, and 1 base lay outside the gene matches. This CDR3 has 12 amino acids. Germline V gives CDR1 DFQATT, CDR2 SNEGSKA (reference sequence). The CDR3 DNA reads TGCAGTGCCGGACTAGCGGGAGACGAGCAGTACTTC. Translating gives CSAGLAGDEQYF.

This clonotype showed up many times. This sequence joins TRBV10-3 and TRBJ2-1, with TRBD1 matching over 9 bases. Germline lookup yields CDR1 ENHRY and CDR2 SYGVKD. The junction had 5 bases not matched to a gene; V was cut back by 6 bases and J by 2 bases. This CDR3 contains 15 residues. As DNA, the CDR3 is TGTGCCATCAGATCAGGACAGGGGACCTACAATGAGCAGTTCTTC. It codes for CAIRSGQGTYNEQFF.

A word on this clonotype: Given a much more abundant clone one base away, this may be a read error. The chain couples TRBV6-1 to TRBJ2-5; D may be TRBD2 (5 bases). Germline V CDR1 and CDR2: MNHNS, SASEGT. The V end was cut by 4 bases, the J end by 12 bases, with 12 bases between. This CDR3 contains 11 residues. CDR3 sequence: CASSASEAKYF. In DNA form, the CDR3 reads TGTGCCAGCAGTGCATCGGAGGCCAAGTACTTC.

Comment on this clonotype: A much larger clone differs from this one at a single base, so this may be a read error. This chain links TRBV28 with TRBJ2-4; the D call may be TRBD1 or TRBD2 (5 bases each). The V end lost 4 bases, the J end lost 8 bases, and 18 bases lay between the germline ends. The CDR3 covers 15 residues. Germline assignment: CDR1 MDHEN and CDR2 SYDVKM. The CDR3 loop reads CASSSPAGRNYIQYF. In nucleotides, the CDR3 is TGTGCCAGCAGTTCCCCTGCAGGGAGAAATTACATTCAGTACTTC.

Note on this clonotype: At one end the junction does not follow the germline gene, possibly because of a read error. The V call is TRBV11-2, the J call TRBJ2-7; 15 positions match TRBD2. The CDR3 extends over 18 amino acids. Per the germline V gene, CDR1 is SGHAT and CDR2 is FQNNGV. In DNA form, the CDR3 reads TGTGCCAGCAGCCTATTCGTTGGACTAGCGGGAGGGGGGTACGAGCAGTGCTTC. Protein: CASSLFVGLAGGGYEQCF.

The table lists this clonotype with a count of one. The CDR3 ends on some other residue instead of the conserved phenylalanine or tryptophan, so this is likely a read error. V is TRBV29-1 and J is TRBJ2-1; perhaps TRBD2 as D (5 bases). Trimming pared 7 bases from V and 9 bases from J, leaving 13 bases between. This CDR3 has 11 amino acids. The germline gives CDR1 SQVTM, CDR2 ANQGSEA. CDR3 sequence (DNA): TGCAGCGCAAGGGTTGCGGGTGAGCAGTTCTTG. Translated, it gives CSARVAGEQFL.

With respect to this clonotype: At one end the junction does not follow the germline gene, possibly because of a read error. The V call is TRBV14, the J call TRBJ2-2; TRBD2 might be the D (5 bases). Germline values: CDR1 SGHDN, CDR2 FVKESK. The CDR3 covers 16 residues. The CDR3 sequence is CASRQSRAANTEELFF. The CDR3 bases are TGTGCTAGCAGGCAATCGAGGGCGGCCAACACCGAGGAGCTGTTTTTT.

Notes on this clonotype: A read error may explain this, as a much larger clone is one base away. V gene TRBV5-6 combines with J gene TRBJ1-1; maybe TRBD1 (6 bases). Per germline, CDR1 SGHDT and CDR2 YYEEEE. The CDR3 length is 15 residues. The CDR3 region has the DNA TGTACCAGCAGCTTGTTGGCGGATGCGGGGGCTAAAATTCTCTTT. Protein product: CTSSLLADAGAKILF.

Turning to this clonotype: Being one base from a much bigger clone, this may be a read error. The rearrangement uses TRBV28 and TRBJ2-1; D is unresolved. This CDR3 comprises 14 residues. Per germline, CDR1 MDHEN and CDR2 SYDVKM. With 7 bases removed from V and 0 bases from J, the gap between germline ends came to 10 bases. The CDR3 DNA sequence: TGTGCCAGCAATTTCAGAAACTCCTACAATGAGCAGTTCTTC. As protein: CASNFRNSYNEQFF.

Remarks on this clonotype: Germline and junction disagree at one end, which may indicate a read error. The rearrangement links TRBV28 to TRBJ2-7, with D unclear. CDR3 length equals 11 residues. CDR1 MDHEN and CDR2 SYDVKM come from the germline V gene. The CDR3 nucleotides are TGCGCCAACAGCAATTCCCACGAGCAGTACTTC. Translation: CANSNSHEQYF.

This clonotype was picked up one time. It may be a read error: a sequence one base away is much more abundant. The chain carries TRBV24-1 and TRBJ2-1; D gene unclear. This CDR3 spans 18 amino acids. CDR1 and CDR2 (germline): KGHDR, SFDVKD. CDR3 region: CATSDPGVRSGSYNEHFF. The CDR3 region has the DNA TGTGCCACCAGTGACCCTGGAGTGAGGAGTGGCTCCTACAATGAGCACTTCTTC.

Details on this clonotype: Since the CDR3 does not end with the conserved phenylalanine or tryptophan, this likely comes from a read error. The chain carries TRBV11-2 and TRBJ2-7; either TRBD1 or TRBD2 may supply D (5 bases each). Per germline, CDR1 SGHAT and CDR2 FQNNGV. The CDR3 has 14 amino acids. V was clipped by 11 bases and J by 1 base, with 18 bases between them. The chain's CDR3 is CASKPGHISYEQYI. The CDR3 nucleotides read TGTGCCTCTAAACCGGGGCATATATCCTACGAGCAGTACATC.

In the case of this clonotype: The junction departs from the called germline gene at one end, perhaps through a read error. This rearrangement joins TRBV10-3 to TRBJ1-5; possible D gene TRBD1, 6 bases. The germline CDR1 and CDR2 sequences are ENHRY and SYGVKD. This CDR3 spans 15 amino acids. This CDR3 reads CAISESTGGGQPQQF. Here the CDR3 DNA reads TGTGCCATCAGTGAGTCGACAGGAGGCGGTCAGCCCCAGCAATTT.

This clonotype came up once. This CDR3 is missing its conserved last phenylalanine or tryptophan, likely due to a read error. CDR3 protein: CTSSSEGMNTEAFL. CDR3 nucleotide sequence: TGTACCAGCAGCTCAGAAGGGATGAACACTGAAGCTTTCCTT. The chain recombines TRBV11-2 with TRBJ1-1; no firm D call. This CDR3 is 14 amino acids long. Germline CDR1 and CDR2: SGHAT and FQNNGV.

To note about this clonotype: Because the CDR3 is missing its conserved closing phenylalanine or tryptophan, this is likely a read error. This chain links TRBV28 with TRBJ1-4, with a possible D match to TRBD1 (6 bases). CDR1 is MDHEN, CDR2 SYDVKM, per germline. The CDR3 is 15 residues long. The CDR3 DNA reads as TGCGCCAGCAATTTAGATCAGGGGTCTAATGAAAAACTGTTTTCT. Protein: CASNLDQGSNEKLFS.

This clonotype appeared a single time. Possible read error: a much larger clone is one base away. J is TRBJ2-3 and V is TRBV28, with TRBD1 as a possible D gene (5 bases). The CDR3 spans 11 residues. Germline loops: CDR1 MDHEN, CDR2 SYDVKM. CDR3 in DNA: TGTGTCAGCAGGGAAGACCATACGCAGTATTTT. Translation gives CVSREDHTQYF.

This clonotype was detected many times. The rearrangement uses TRBV12-3 or TRBV12-4 and TRBJ2-7, with 9 bases aligning to TRBD1. The CDR3 is 16 residues long. V lost 1 base, J lost 4 bases, and 8 bases stayed unmatched. The CDR3 DNA reads as TGTGCCAGCAGTTTAGGAACCGGGACAGGGAGATACGAGCAGTACTTC. This gives the protein CASSLGTGTGRYEQYF.

Comment on this clonotype: This may be a read error: a much more frequent sequence differs by one nucleotide. The rearrangement joins TRBV2 to TRBJ2-4, with 7 nucleotides matching TRBD2. This CDR3 has 12 amino acids. Germline V gives CDR1 SNHLY, CDR2 FYNNEI. The trim removed 5 bases at V and 8 bases at J, leaving 3 bases unmatched. CDR3 residues: CASSLRGDIQYF. The CDR3 region has the DNA TGTGCCAGCAGTTTACGGGGGGACATTCAGTACTTC.

Turning to this clonotype: Sequence at one end of the junction differs from germline and may be a read error. The gene calls are TRBV10-1 and TRBJ2-3; 9 bases fit TRBD2. The CDR3 consists of 18 residues. CDR1 and CDR2 (germline): WNHNN, SYGVQD (reference sequence). The CDR3 reads CASSESVASGTWGDTQYF. CDR3 DNA sequence: TGCGCCAGCAGTGAGTCGGTGGCTAGCGGGACCTGGGGAGATACACAGTATTTT.

As for this clonotype: Relative to the germline gene, one junction end is altered; a read error may explain this. The CDR3 DNA is TGTGCCAGCAGTTTCATATCCATGAACACTGAAGCTTTCTTC. Residues: CASSFISMNTEAFF. This chain links TRBV11-3 with TRBJ1-1; no clear D. From germline, CDR1 is SGHNT and CDR2 YENEEA. CDR3 length: 14 amino acids. Full variable domain (outside the CDR3, taken from reference TRBV11-3 and TRBJ1-1): EAGVVQSPRYKIIEKKQPVAFWCNPISGHNTLYWYLQNLGQGPELLIRYENEEAVDDSQLPKDRFSAERLKGVDSTLKIQPAELGDSAVYLCASSFISMNTEAFFGQGTRLTVV.

This chain links TRBV24-1 with TRBJ1-5; TRBD1 matches at 10 bases. Germline values: CDR1 KGHDR, CDR2 SFDVKD. CDR3 length equals 16 residues. V dropped 11 bases and J dropped 0; count of bases not matched to a gene: 9. This CDR3 reads CAIIGQGDDSNQPQHF. As DNA, the CDR3 is TGTGCCATCATCGGACAGGGGGACGATAGCAATCAGCCCCAGCATTTT.

This clonotype was detected many times. The J gene is TRBJ2-1, the V gene TRBV5-4; either TRBD1 or TRBD2 may supply D (5 bases each). CDR1 is SGHNT and CDR2 is YYREEE in the germline V gene (reference sequence). Trimming shortened V by 0 bases and J by 7 bases, and 17 bases separated the two germline ends. The CDR3 loop spans 16 amino acids. The CDR3 bases are TGTGCCAGCAGCTTGGGGTCAGCGGTGAAGGGGAATGAGCAGTTCTTC. The encoded protein is CASSLGSAVKGNEQFF.